Listed below are T cell receptor beta chains from one sample, sequenced in a study of vaccination and CD4 T cells after COVID-19. These receptors' targets are unknown. TCRdb analysed the PCR reads with MiXCR anew, one entry per CDR3 protein. Seen here are approximately 20,000 distinct CDR3 sequences, approximately 67% observed once, and the top ten hold about 21%. Sequencing used CD4+ T cells from blood, cultured in vitro, obtained before SARS-CoV-2 vaccination. These receptors all stem from a human donor who received a COVID-19 vaccine. Both conserved end residues are part of each CDR3. The D gene is left open where the match is weak. Where a row states a size, it is once, few, many or the class of an expanded clone; other rows omit it.

size: .
D: .
J: TRBJ2-3
V: TRBV27
length: 13
CDR3: CASSLFGGDTQYF
DNA: TGTGCCAGCAGTTTATTTGGTGGAGATACGCAGTATTTT

size: .
D: .
J: TRBJ1-2
V: TRBV6-5
length: 16
CDR3: CASSYSITGTSYGYTF
DNA: TGTGCCAGCAGTTACTCGATTACGGGAACCTCCTATGGCTACACCTTC

size: few
D: .
J: TRBJ2-2
V: TRBV6-1
length: 12
CDR3: CASGRATGELFF
DNA: TGTGCCAGCGGGCGGGCCACCGGGGAGCTGTTTTTT

size: .
D: TRBD1
J: TRBJ1-4
V: TRBV24-1
length: 15
CDR3: CATSDSGQGSEKLFF
DNA: TGTGCCACCAGTGACTCGGGACAGGGAAGTGAAAAACTGTTTTTT

size: .
D: TRBD1
J: TRBJ1-6
V: TRBV6-1
length: 13
CDR3: CASSPGQVKSLHF
DNA: TGTGCCAGCAGCCCAGGACAGGTCAAGTCCCTCCACTTT

size: .
D: TRBD1
J: TRBJ1-2
V: TRBV2
length: 17
CDR3: CASKQGASLGANYGYTF
DNA: TGTGCCAGCAAACAGGGGGCAAGTTTGGGAGCTAACTATGGCTACACCTTC

size: once
D: .
J: TRBJ1-3
V: TRBV30
length: 14
CDR3: CAWNRAGSGNTIYF
DNA: TGTGCCTGGAACCGTGCGGGATCTGGAAACACCATATATTTT

size: .
D: .
J: TRBJ2-5
V: TRBV11-3
length: 14
CDR3: CASSPRTPQETQYF
DNA: TGTGCCAGCAGCCCAAGGACTCCACAAGAGACCCAGTACTTC

size: .
D: .
J: TRBJ2-5
V: TRBV3-1
length: 11
CDR3: CASSQGGAQYF
DNA: TGTGCCAGCAGCCAAGGGGGGGCCCAGTACTTC

size: .
D: .
J: TRBJ2-1
V: TRBV6-1
length: 15
CDR3: CASSGLVSSYNEQFF
DNA: TGTGCCAGCAGTGGACTTGTAAGCTCCTACAATGAGCAGTTCTTC

size: .
D: .
J: TRBJ2-3
V: TRBV5-4
length: 15
CDR3: CASSPDVALTDTQYF
DNA: TGTGCCAGCAGCCCGGACGTTGCCCTCACAGATACGCAGTATTTT

size: .
D: .
J: TRBJ2-3
V: TRBV6-1
length: 15
CDR3: CASSERGGSTDTQYF
DNA: TGTGCCAGCAGTGAGAGGGGGGGTAGCACAGATACGCAGTATTTT

size: .
D: .
J: TRBJ1-4
V: TRBV30
length: 13
CDR3: CAWKGPLGEKLFF
DNA: TGTGCCTGGAAGGGCCCGTTAGGTGAAAAACTGTTTTTT

size: few
D: TRBD1
J: TRBJ1-2
V: TRBV7-3
length: 14
CDR3: CASSLDRGLYGYTF
DNA: TGTGCCAGCAGCTTAGACAGGGGTCTTTATGGCTACACCTTC

size: .
D: .
J: TRBJ2-7
V: TRBV6-1
length: 16
CDR3: CASRDRQAGGSYEQYF
DNA: TGTGCCAGCAGAGACCGACAGGCCGGGGGCTCCTACGAGCAGTACTTC

size: .
D: .
J: TRBJ1-3
V: TRBV27
length: 12
CDR3: CASSPPGGTIYF
DNA: TGTGCCAGCAGCCCCCCCGGGGGCACCATATATTTT

size: .
D: .
J: TRBJ1-2
V: TRBV6-1
length: 15
CDR3: CASRMNRNTNYGYTF
DNA: TGTGCCAGCAGGATGAACAGGAATACTAACTATGGCTACACCTTC

size: .
D: .
J: TRBJ2-5
V: TRBV7-2
length: 12
CDR3: CASNKPQETQYF
DNA: TGTGCCAGCAATAAACCACAAGAGACCCAGTACTTC

size: few
D: TRBD1
J: TRBJ1-5
V: TRBV6-1
length: 17
CDR3: CASTIRTGFYSNQPQHF
DNA: TGTGCCAGCACCATAAGGACAGGCTTCTATAGCAATCAGCCCCAGCATTTT

size: .
D: .
J: TRBJ2-2
V: TRBV7-6
length: 13
CDR3: CASSLARSGELFF
DNA: TGTGCCAGCAGCTTAGCGCGGTCCGGGGAGCTGTTTTTT

size: .
D: .
J: TRBJ1-6
V: TRBV6-5
length: 16
CDR3: CASSYDMGSYNSPLHF
DNA: TGTGCCAGCAGTTACGATATGGGCTCCTATAATTCACCCCTCCACTTT

size: .
D: .
J: TRBJ1-6
V: TRBV21-1
length: 19
CDR3: CASSKEQGSLSSYNSPLHF
DNA: TGTGCCAGCAGCAAAGAACAGGGCTCTTTGAGCTCCTATAATTCACCCCTCCACTTT

size: few
D: .
J: TRBJ2-4
V: TRBV24-1
length: 15
CDR3: CATSDPGQDKNIQYF
DNA: TGTGCCACCAGTGATCCAGGTCAGGACAAAAACATTCAGTACTTC

size: .
D: TRBD1
J: TRBJ1-2
V: TRBV11-3
length: 16
CDR3: CASSPGPDRVRKGYTF
DNA: TGTGCCAGCAGCCCCGGGCCGGACAGGGTTCGGAAGGGCTACACCTTC

size: .
D: .
J: TRBJ2-1
V: TRBV7-3
length: 12
CDR3: CASSFAGNEQFF
DNA: TGTGCCAGCAGCTTCGCTGGTAATGAGCAGTTCTTC

size: .
D: .
J: TRBJ2-5
V: TRBV30
length: 14
CDR3: CAWSVLLDGETQYF
DNA: TGTGCCTGGAGTGTTCTCTTGGACGGGGAGACCCAGTACTTC

size: .
D: .
J: TRBJ2-4
V: TRBV2
length: 17
CDR3: CASRLGRALRRGNIQYF
DNA: TGTGCCAGCCGATTGGGCCGGGCCCTCCGAAGGGGAAACATTCAGTACTTC

size: .
D: TRBD1
J: TRBJ2-6
V: TRBV5-1
length: 18
CDR3: CASSLEGQGFGGANVLTF
DNA: TGCGCCAGCAGCTTGGAAGGACAGGGGTTTGGTGGGGCCAACGTCCTGACTTTC

size: .
D: .
J: TRBJ1-5
V: TRBV30
length: 12
CDR3: CAWSRENQPQHF
DNA: TGTGCCTGGAGCAGGGAGAATCAGCCCCAGCATTTT

size: .
D: .
J: TRBJ2-7
V: TRBV2
length: 15
CDR3: CASSDSGQHSYEQYF
DNA: TGTGCCAGCAGTGATAGCGGACAGCACTCCTACGAGCAGTACTTC

size: .
D: .
J: TRBJ1-3
V: TRBV20-1
length: 13
CDR3: CSARVSGRNTIYF
DNA: TGCAGTGCTAGAGTTTCAGGCCGAAACACCATATATTTT

size: .
D: TRBD1
J: TRBJ2-5
V: TRBV20-1
length: 17
CDR3: CSASGWILGTGGETQYF
DNA: TGCAGTGCTAGTGGCTGGATCCTCGGGACAGGGGGCGAGACCCAGTACTTC

size: once
D: .
J: TRBJ2-1
V: TRBV20-1
length: 14
CDR3: CSARGVTNWNEQFF
DNA: TGCAGTGCTAGAGGCGTAACCAATTGGAATGAGCAGTTCTTC

size: .
D: .
J: TRBJ2-5
V: TRBV20-1
length: 12
CDR3: CSASNYQETQYF
DNA: TGCAGTGCTAGTAACTACCAAGAGACCCAGTACTTC

size: .
D: .
J: TRBJ1-1
V: TRBV6-1
length: 14
CDR3: CASRSFGMNTEAFF
DNA: TGTGCCAGCAGGTCTTTTGGCATGAACACTGAAGCTTTCTTT

size: .
D: TRBD2
J: TRBJ2-7
V: TRBV30
length: 14
CDR3: CAWSGGLAAYEQYF
DNA: TGTGCCTGGAGTGGGGGACTAGCAGCCTACGAGCAGTACTTC

size: .
D: TRBD1
J: TRBJ1-1
V: TRBV20-1
length: 14
CDR3: CSARDRSRSTEAFF
DNA: TGCAGTGCTAGGGACAGGTCACGGTCCACGGAAGCTTTCTTT

size: .
D: .
J: TRBJ2-1
V: TRBV10-3
length: 15
CDR3: CAISESVGKNNEQFF
DNA: TGTGCCATCAGTGAGTCTGTAGGGAAGAACAATGAGCAGTTCTTC

size: once
D: TRBD1
J: TRBJ2-2
V: TRBV24-1
length: 13
CDR3: CATSRQGTGELFF
DNA: TGTGCCACCAGTCGACAGGGGACCGGGGAGCTGTTTTTT

size: .
D: .
J: TRBJ2-5
V: TRBV24-1
length: 15
CDR3: CATSGSAGLAETQYF
DNA: TGTGCCACCAGTGGGTCGGCAGGCTTGGCAGAGACCCAGTACTTC

size: .
D: .
J: TRBJ2-1
V: TRBV7-2
length: 13
CDR3: CASSLRLSNEQFF
DNA: TGTGCCAGCAGCCTACGACTTAGCAATGAGCAGTTCTTC

size: .
D: .
J: TRBJ2-7
V: TRBV7-2
length: 15
CDR3: CASSLWSRGGYEQYF
DNA: TGTGCCAGCAGCTTATGGAGCAGGGGAGGTTACGAGCAGTACTTC

size: .
D: .
J: TRBJ2-3
V: TRBV24-1
length: 15
CDR3: CATSHPQGSTDTQYF
DNA: TGTGCCACCAGCCACCCACAGGGTAGCACAGATACGCAGTATTTT

size: few
D: .
J: TRBJ1-2
V: TRBV30
length: 16
CDR3: CAWSVRRRQDVGGYTF
DNA: TGTGCCTGGAGTGTACGACGTAGACAGGATGTTGGTGGCTACACCTTC

size: few
D: .
J: TRBJ2-3
V: TRBV7-2
length: 14
CDR3: CASSDIAITDTQYF
DNA: TGTGCCAGCAGCGACATCGCAATCACAGATACGCAGTATTTT

size: few
D: .
J: TRBJ1-2
V: TRBV25-1
length: 14
CDR3: CASSELTGTYGYTF
DNA: TGTGCCAGCAGTGAACTTACAGGGACCTATGGCTACACCTTC

size: few
D: TRBD1
J: TRBJ1-1
V: TRBV27
length: 14
CDR3: CASSWDRGNTEAFF
DNA: TGTGCCAGCAGTTGGGACAGGGGAAACACTGAAGCTTTCTTT

size: .
D: .
J: TRBJ1-2
V: TRBV11-3
length: 12
CDR3: CASSPDGGVTGF
DNA: TGTGCCAGCAGCCCAGATGGTGGGGTTACTGGATTC

size: .
D: .
J: TRBJ2-7
V: TRBV19
length: 14
CDR3: CASSIDWLDHEQYF
DNA: TGTGCCAGTAGTATAGACTGGCTTGACCACGAGCAGTACTTC